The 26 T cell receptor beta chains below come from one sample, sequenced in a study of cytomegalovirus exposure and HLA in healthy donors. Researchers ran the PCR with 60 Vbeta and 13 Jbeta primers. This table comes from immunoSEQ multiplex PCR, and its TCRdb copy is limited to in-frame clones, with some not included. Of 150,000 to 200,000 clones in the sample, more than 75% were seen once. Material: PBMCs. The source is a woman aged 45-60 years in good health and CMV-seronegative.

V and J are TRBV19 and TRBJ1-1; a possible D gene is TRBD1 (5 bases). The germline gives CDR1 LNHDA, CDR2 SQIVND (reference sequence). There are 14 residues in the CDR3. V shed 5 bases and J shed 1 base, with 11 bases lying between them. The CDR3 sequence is CASSADGGNTEAFF. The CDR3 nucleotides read TGTGCCAGTAGTGCAGACGGGGGGAACACTGAAGCTTTCTTT. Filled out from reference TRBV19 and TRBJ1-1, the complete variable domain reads DGGITQSPKYLFRKEGQNVTLSCEQNLNHDAMYWYRQDPGQGLRLIYYSQIVNDFQKGDIAEGYSVSREKKESFPLTVTSAQKNPTAFYLCASSADGGNTEAFFGQGTRLTVV.

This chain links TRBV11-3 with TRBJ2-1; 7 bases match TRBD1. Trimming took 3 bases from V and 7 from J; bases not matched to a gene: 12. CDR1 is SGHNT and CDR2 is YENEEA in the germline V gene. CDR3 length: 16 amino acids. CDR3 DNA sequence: TGTGCCAGCAGCTTTGGGGCCCCGACAGGGTTTAATGAGCAGTTCTTC. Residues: CASSFGAPTGFNEQFF.

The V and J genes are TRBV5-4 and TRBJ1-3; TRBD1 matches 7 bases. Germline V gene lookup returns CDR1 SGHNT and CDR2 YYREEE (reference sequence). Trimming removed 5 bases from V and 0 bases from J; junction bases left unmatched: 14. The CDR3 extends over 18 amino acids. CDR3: CASSHGGDSLFSGNTIYF. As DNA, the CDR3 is TGTGCCAGCAGTCACGGGGGGGACAGCCTATTCTCTGGAAACACCATATATTTT.

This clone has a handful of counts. The CDR3 DNA sequence: TGTGCCAGCAGTTACGGGAGCGGGATGACAGATACGCAGTATTTT. Its translation: CASSYGSGMTDTQYF. V is TRBV6-6 and J is TRBJ2-3, with TRBD2 matching over 7 bases. The ends lost 2 bases at V and 3 bases at J; junction bases unmatched: 5. Germline assignment: CDR1 MNHNY and CDR2 SVGAGI (reference sequence). CDR3 length: 15 amino acids.

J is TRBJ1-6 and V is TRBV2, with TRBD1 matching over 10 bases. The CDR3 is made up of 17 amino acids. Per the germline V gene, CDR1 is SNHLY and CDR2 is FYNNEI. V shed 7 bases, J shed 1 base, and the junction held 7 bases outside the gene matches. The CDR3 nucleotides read TGTGCCAGCATAGGGACAGGGGTTTTTTCCTATAATTCACCCCTCCACTTT. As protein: CASIGTGVFSYNSPLHF.

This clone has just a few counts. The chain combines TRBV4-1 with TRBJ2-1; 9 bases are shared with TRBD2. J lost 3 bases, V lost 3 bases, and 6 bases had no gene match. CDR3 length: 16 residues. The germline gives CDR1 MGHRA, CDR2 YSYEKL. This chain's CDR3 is CASSQGLAGDYNEQFF. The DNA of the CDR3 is TGCGCCAGCAGCCAGGGTTTAGCGGGGGACTACAATGAGCAGTTCTTC.

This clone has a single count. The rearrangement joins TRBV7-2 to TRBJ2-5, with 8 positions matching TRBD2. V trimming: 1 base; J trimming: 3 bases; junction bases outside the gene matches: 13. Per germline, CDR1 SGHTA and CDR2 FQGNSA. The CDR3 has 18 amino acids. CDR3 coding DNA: TGTGCCAGCAGCTTAGGCCCCGGAACTAGCGGCTCAAAAGAGACCCAGTACTTC. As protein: CASSLGPGTSGSKETQYF.

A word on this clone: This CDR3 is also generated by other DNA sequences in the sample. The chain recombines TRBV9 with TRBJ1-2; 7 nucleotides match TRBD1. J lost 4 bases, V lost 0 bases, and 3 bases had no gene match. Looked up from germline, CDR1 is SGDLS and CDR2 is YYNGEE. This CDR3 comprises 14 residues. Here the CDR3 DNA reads TGTGCCAGCAGCGTAGGACAGGGTGGCTATGGCTACACCTTC. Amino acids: CASSVGQGGYGYTF.

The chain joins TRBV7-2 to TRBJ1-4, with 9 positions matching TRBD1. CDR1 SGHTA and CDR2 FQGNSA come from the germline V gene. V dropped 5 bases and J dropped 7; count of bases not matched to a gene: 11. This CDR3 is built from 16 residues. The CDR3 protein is CASSLGQGVGREKLFF. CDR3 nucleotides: TGTGCCAGCAGCCTGGGACAGGGCGTAGGACGTGAAAAACTGTTTTTT.

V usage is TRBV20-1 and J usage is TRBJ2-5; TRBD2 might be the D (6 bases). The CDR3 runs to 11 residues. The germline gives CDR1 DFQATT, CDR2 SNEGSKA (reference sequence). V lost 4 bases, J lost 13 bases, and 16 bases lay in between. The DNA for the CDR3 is TGCAGTGCTAACTTACGTGGACTACCGTACTTC. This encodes CSANLRGLPYF.

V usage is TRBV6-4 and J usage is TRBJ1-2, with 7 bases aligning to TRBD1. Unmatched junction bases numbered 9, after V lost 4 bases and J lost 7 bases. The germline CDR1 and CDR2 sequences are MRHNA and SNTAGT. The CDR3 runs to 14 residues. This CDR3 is CASSADRRMGGYTF. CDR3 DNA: TGTGCCAGCAGTGCGGACAGGAGGATGGGTGGCTACACCTTC.

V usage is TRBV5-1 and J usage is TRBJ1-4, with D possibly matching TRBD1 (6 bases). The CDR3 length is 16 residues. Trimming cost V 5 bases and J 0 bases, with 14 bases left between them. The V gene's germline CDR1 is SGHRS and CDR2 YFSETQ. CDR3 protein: CASRRSTGPTNEKLFF. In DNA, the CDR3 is TGCGCCAGCAGACGCTCAACAGGGCCAACTAATGAAAAACTGTTTTTT.

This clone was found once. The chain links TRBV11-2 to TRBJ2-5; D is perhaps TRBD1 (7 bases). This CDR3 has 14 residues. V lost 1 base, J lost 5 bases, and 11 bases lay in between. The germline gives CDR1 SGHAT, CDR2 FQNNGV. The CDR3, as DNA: TGTGCCAGCAGCTTAGCCGGGGGACAGGAGACCCAGTACTTC. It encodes CASSLAGGQETQYF.

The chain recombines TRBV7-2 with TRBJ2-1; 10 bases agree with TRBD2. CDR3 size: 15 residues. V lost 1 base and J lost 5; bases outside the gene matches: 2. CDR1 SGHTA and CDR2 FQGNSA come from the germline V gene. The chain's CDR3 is CASSLELAGNNEQFF. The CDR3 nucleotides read TGTGCCAGCAGCTTAGAACTAGCGGGGAACAATGAGCAGTTCTTC.

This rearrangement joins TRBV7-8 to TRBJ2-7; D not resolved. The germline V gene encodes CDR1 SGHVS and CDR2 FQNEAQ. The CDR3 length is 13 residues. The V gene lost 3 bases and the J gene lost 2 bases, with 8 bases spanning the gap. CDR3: CASSFSLPYEQYF. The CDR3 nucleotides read TGTGCCAGCAGCTTTTCTCTTCCCTACGAGCAGTACTTC. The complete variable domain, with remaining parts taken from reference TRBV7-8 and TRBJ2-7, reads GAGVSQSPRYKVAKRGQDVALRCDPISGHVSLFWYQQALGQGPEFLTYFQNEAQLDKSGLPSDRFFAERPEGSVSTLKIQRTQQEDSAVYLCASSFSLPYEQYFGPGTRLTVT.

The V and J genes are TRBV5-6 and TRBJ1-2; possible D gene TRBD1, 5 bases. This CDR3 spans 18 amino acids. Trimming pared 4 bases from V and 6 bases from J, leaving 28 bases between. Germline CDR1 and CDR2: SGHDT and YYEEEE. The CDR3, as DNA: TGTGCCAGCAGCACCGGTGCCGCGGGACGGATCAAGCTACATGGCTACACCTTC. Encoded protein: CASSTGAAGRIKLHGYTF.

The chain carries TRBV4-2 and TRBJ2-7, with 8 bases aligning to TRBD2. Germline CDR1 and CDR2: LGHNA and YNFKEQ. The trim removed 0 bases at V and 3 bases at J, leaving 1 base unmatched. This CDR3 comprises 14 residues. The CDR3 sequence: CASSQETSGYEQYF. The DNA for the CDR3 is TGTGCCAGCAGCCAAGAAACTAGCGGCTACGAGCAGTACTTC.

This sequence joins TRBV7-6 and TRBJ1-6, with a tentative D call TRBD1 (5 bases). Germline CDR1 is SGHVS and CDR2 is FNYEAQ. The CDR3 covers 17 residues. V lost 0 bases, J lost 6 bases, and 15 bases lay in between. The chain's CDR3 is CASSLAGGEKGNSPLHF. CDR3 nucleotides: TGTGCCAGCAGCTTAGCGGGAGGGGAGAAGGGTAATTCACCCCTCCACTTT.

The CDR3 nucleotides read TGTGCCAGCAGCGGCCAGACAGGGGCTGGAAACACCATATATTTT. Translating it yields CASSGQTGAGNTIYF. The J gene is TRBJ1-3, the V gene TRBV9; TRBD1 matches at 8 bases. With V trimmed by 3 bases and J by 2 bases, 4 bases remained unmatched. CDR1 is SGDLS and CDR2 is YYNGEE in the germline V gene. The CDR3 length is 15 residues.

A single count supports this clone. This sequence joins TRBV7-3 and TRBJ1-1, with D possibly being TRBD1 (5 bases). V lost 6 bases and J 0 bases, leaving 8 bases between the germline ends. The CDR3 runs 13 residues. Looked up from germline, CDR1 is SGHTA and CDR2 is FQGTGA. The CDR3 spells CASREGLNTEAFF. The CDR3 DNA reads TGTGCCAGCAGGGAGGGGTTGAACACTGAAGCTTTCTTT.

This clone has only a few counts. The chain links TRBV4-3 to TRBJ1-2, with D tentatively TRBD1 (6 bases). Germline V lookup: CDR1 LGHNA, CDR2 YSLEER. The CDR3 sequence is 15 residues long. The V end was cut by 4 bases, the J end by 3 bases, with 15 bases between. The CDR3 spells CASSPSMGADYGYTF. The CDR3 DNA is TGCGCCAGCAGCCCAAGTATGGGGGCTGACTATGGCTACACCTTC.

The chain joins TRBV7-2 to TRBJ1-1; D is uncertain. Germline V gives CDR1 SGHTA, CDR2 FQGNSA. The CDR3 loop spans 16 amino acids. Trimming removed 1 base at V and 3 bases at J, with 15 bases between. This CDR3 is CASSLVQWSTDTEAFF. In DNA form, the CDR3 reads TGTGCCAGCAGCTTAGTTCAGTGGTCAACCGACACTGAAGCTTTCTTT.

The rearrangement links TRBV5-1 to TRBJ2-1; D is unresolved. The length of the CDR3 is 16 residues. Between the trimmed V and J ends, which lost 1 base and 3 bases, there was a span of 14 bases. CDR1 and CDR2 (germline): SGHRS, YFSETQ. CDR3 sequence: CASSLPSDWFYNEQFF. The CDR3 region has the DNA TGCGCCAGCAGCTTGCCCAGCGACTGGTTCTACAATGAGCAGTTCTTC.

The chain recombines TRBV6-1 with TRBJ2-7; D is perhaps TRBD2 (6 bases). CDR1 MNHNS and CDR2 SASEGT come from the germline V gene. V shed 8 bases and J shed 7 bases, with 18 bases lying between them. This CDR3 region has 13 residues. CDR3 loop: CASQTRETGEQYF. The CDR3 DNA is TGTGCCAGCCAGACTAGGGAAACGGGGGAGCAGTACTTC.

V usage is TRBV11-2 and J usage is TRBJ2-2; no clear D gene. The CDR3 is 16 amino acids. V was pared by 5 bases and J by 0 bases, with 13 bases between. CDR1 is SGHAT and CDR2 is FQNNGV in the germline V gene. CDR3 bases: TGTGCCAGCAGCCCCCTACAAGCGACGAACACCGGGGAGCTGTTTTTT. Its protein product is CASSPLQATNTGELFF.

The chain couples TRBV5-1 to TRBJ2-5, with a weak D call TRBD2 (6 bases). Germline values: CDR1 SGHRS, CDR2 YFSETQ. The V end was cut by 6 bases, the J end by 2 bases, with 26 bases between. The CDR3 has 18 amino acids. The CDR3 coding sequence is TGCGCCAGCACCGGTGTGTTAGGGCCCGGGAGCGGACAAGAGACCCAGTACTTC. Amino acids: CASTGVLGPGSGQETQYF. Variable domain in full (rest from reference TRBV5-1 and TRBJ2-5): KAGVTQTPRYLIKTRGQQVTLSCSPISGHRSVSWYQQTPGQGLQFLFEYFSETQRNKGNFPGRFSGRQFSNSRSEMNVSTLELGDSALYLCASTGVLGPGSGQETQYFGPGTRLLVL.